One and the same sample provided the 29 T cell receptor beta chains below, sequenced in a study of blood T cell repertoires in COVID-19. The repertoire was sequenced with immunoSEQ multiplex PCR; TCRdb's copy has only in-frame clones and lacks some. Seen here are 130,000 or so clones, under 85% observed once, and the top ten hold roughly 1.6%. The sequenced sample was peripheral blood. These TCRs come from a human donor in a cohort sampled during active COVID-19.

The V call is TRBV5-6, the J call TRBJ1-2, with 12 nucleotides matching TRBD1. This CDR3 has 15 amino acids. The germline CDR1 and CDR2 sequences are SGHDT and YYEEEE. V shed 0 bases, J shed 4 bases, and the junction held 1 base outside the gene matches. In DNA form, the CDR3 reads TGTGCCAGCAGCTTGGGGGACAGGGGGCCCTATGGCTACACCTTC. As protein: CASSLGDRGPYGYTF. Full variable domain (missing parts from reference TRBV5-6 and TRBJ1-2): DAGVTQSPTHLIKTRGQQVTLRCSPKSGHDTVSWYQQALGQGPQFIFQYYEEEERQRGNFPDRFSGHQFPNYSSELNVNALLLGDSALYLCASSLGDRGPYGYTFGSGTRLTVV.

This chain uses TRBV10-3 with TRBJ1-2, with TRBD1 matching 9 bases. The V gene's germline CDR1 is ENHRY and CDR2 SYGVKD. The J segment lost 1 base and the V segment lost 0 bases, leaving 3 bases of the junction unmatched. The CDR3 extends over 16 amino acids. CDR3 bases: TGTGCCATCAGTGAGTCGGACAGGGGCTATAACTATGGCTACACCTTC. It is translated as CAISESDRGYNYGYTF.

This chain uses TRBV2 with TRBJ1-4, with D tentatively TRBD1 (6 bases). Germline V CDR1 and CDR2: SNHLY, FYNNEI. Trimming shortened V by 7 bases and J by 5 bases, and 17 bases separated the two germline ends. This CDR3 is 15 amino acids long. The CDR3 sequence: CASTRLDRGNEKLFF. In DNA form, the CDR3 reads TGTGCCAGCACCCGACTCGATAGGGGGAATGAAAAACTGTTTTTT.

This CDR3 is CASSSGSRGTDSPLHF. The CDR3 region has the DNA TGTGCCAGCAGCTCTGGGTCCCGGGGAACGGATTCACCCCTCCACTTT. The gene calls are TRBV5-6 and TRBJ1-6; the D is unclear. This CDR3 is built from 16 residues. In germline, CDR1 is SGHDT, CDR2 YYEEEE. Deletions cut 3 bases from V and 8 bases from J, with 18 bases between.

The rearrangement uses TRBV7-9 and TRBJ1-5, with D unclear. The length of the CDR3 is 14 residues. V was shortened by 1 base and J by 1 base, with 5 bases between the two germline ends. The germline gives CDR1 SEHNR, CDR2 FQNEAQ (reference sequence). The CDR3 DNA sequence: TGTGCCAGCAGCTTAGGACTAAGCAATCAGCCCCAGCATTTT. Translated: CASSLGLSNQPQHF.

This chain connects TRBV3-1 (or the pseudogene TRBV3-2) to TRBJ2-7, with a possible D match to TRBD1 (6 bases). Germline V lookup: CDR1 LGHDT, CDR2 YNNKEL (reference sequence). The V end was cut by 1 base, the J end by 9 bases, with 19 bases between. The CDR3 runs to 15 residues. CDR3 protein: CASSQGHESGVRQYF. In DNA, the CDR3 is TGTGCCAGCAGCCAAGGCCACGAGTCAGGGGTGCGGCAGTACTTC.

The J gene is TRBJ2-7, the V gene TRBV7-8; 9 nucleotides match TRBD2. Per germline, CDR1 SGHVS and CDR2 FQNEAQ. Germline trimming cut 3 bases from V and 3 bases from J; bases unmatched to any gene: 9. This CDR3 is built from 16 residues. The CDR3 nucleotides are TGTGCCAGCAGCTTGGTGGCCGGGACTAGCCTCTACGAGCAGTACTTC. Residues: CASSLVAGTSLYEQYF.

The chain carries TRBV11-2 and TRBJ2-5; D may be TRBD2 (5 bases). Germline-derived CDR1 and CDR2 are SGHAT and FQNNGV. Trimming removed 1 base at V and 8 bases at J, with 14 bases between. The CDR3 sequence is 14 residues long. The CDR3 DNA sequence: TGTGCCAGCAGCTTAGCCGGGGTTCAGCAAACCCAGTACTTC. It translates to CASSLAGVQQTQYF.

The chain combines TRBV6-4 with TRBJ2-1; 10 positions agree with TRBD1. V was clipped by 1 base and J by 7 bases; unmatched bases: 1. The CDR3 loop spans 14 amino acids. CDR1 and CDR2 from the germline V gene are MRHNA and SNTAGT. CDR3 coding DNA: TGTGCCAGCAGTGACTGGGACAGGGGAAATGAGCAGTTCTTC. Translation: CASSDWDRGNEQFF.

This clone was found a few times. This sequence joins TRBV6-4 and TRBJ2-1, with 7 bases fitting TRBD2. The germline V gene encodes CDR1 MRHNA and CDR2 SNTAGT. The V segment lost 2 bases and the J segment 10 bases; nucleotides outside the gene matches: 11. The CDR3 extends over 15 amino acids. This CDR3 reads CASSDPRTSGGEQFF. In DNA, the CDR3 is TGTGCCAGCAGTGACCCGCGGACTAGTGGTGGGGAGCAGTTCTTC.

The chain has TRBV3-1 (or the pseudogene TRBV3-2) and TRBJ1-6; no clear D gene. The CDR3 has 13 amino acids. V lost 4 bases to trimming and J lost 9 bases, with 10 bases between them. CDR1 is LGHDT and CDR2 is YNNKEL in the germline V gene (reference sequence). CDR3 in DNA: TGTGCCAGCAGCCGGGGAGGACTTTCACCCCTCCACTTT. Translating it yields CASSRGGLSPLHF.

V and J are TRBV5-8 and TRBJ1-5; TRBD1 agrees at 11 bases. CDR3 length equals 16 residues. Germline trimming cut 4 bases from V and 7 bases from J; bases unmatched to any gene: 10. Per germline, CDR1 SGHTS and CDR2 YDEGEE. The chain's CDR3 is CASSLFRTGGRQPQHF. The CDR3 nucleotides read TGTGCCAGCAGCCTCTTTCGGACAGGGGGCAGGCAGCCCCAGCATTTT.

The chain combines TRBV29-1 with TRBJ2-3; the D gene is possibly TRBD2 (6 bases). The CDR3 totals 14 residues. The V end was cut by 4 bases, the J end by 3 bases, with 14 bases between. Germline loops: CDR1 SQVTM, CDR2 ANQGSEA. Written as DNA, the CDR3 is TGCAGCGTTGCCGCGCTCGGAGGGACAGATACGCAGTATTTT. Translation gives CSVAALGGTDTQYF.

A few counts support this clone. The V call is TRBV11-2, the J call TRBJ1-6, with D unresolved. The CDR3 runs 12 residues. The germline V gene encodes CDR1 SGHAT and CDR2 FQNNGV. V was clipped by 5 bases and J by 10 bases, with 9 bases between them. CDR3 nucleotides: TGTGCCAGCAGCCGGTCGGGATCACCCCTCCACTTT. It yields the protein CASSRSGSPLHF.

The count of this clone is one. The J gene is TRBJ1-5, the V gene TRBV5-4; tentatively, D is TRBD1 (6 bases). CDR3 length: 16 amino acids. Germline lookup yields CDR1 SGHNT and CDR2 YYREEE (reference sequence). Trimming stripped 0 bases from V and 1 base from J, with 11 bases between. The CDR3 bases are TGTGCCAGCAGCTTGGGGGGGAGGGGGAGCAATCAGCCCCAGCATTTT. This translates into CASSLGGRGSNQPQHF.

The V gene is TRBV7-9, the J gene TRBJ1-4, with D uncertain. Germline values: CDR1 SEHNR, CDR2 FQNEAQ (reference sequence). The CDR3 length is 14 residues. V gave up 5 bases and J gave up 0 bases, with 7 bases separating them. The CDR3 loop is CASSLSATNEKLFF. Written as DNA, the CDR3 is TGTGCCAGCAGCCTCAGTGCAACTAATGAAAAACTGTTTTTT.

The CDR3 is CASSTGQGVGNSPLHF. CDR3 in DNA: TGTGCCAGCAGTACCGGGCAGGGGGTGGGGAATTCACCCCTCCACTTT. This chain links TRBV28 with TRBJ1-6, with 7 bases that match TRBD1. CDR3 length: 16 residues. The junction had 11 bases not matched to a gene; V was cut back by 5 bases and J by 7 bases. Germline assignment: CDR1 MDHEN and CDR2 SYDVKM.

The chain combines TRBV2 with TRBJ2-3; TRBD2 aligns across 7 bases. Trimming removed 6 bases from V and 1 base from J; junction bases left unmatched: 4. From germline, CDR1 is SNHLY and CDR2 FYNNEI. There are 14 residues in the CDR3. CDR3 sequence: CASRLSGGTDTQYF. The CDR3 region has the DNA TGTGCCAGCAGACTCAGCGGGGGCACAGATACGCAGTATTTT.

CDR3 nucleotide sequence: TGCAGCGTTGCCGGGGACAGTGGGTCGACTTGGCAAGAGACCCAGTACTTC. Protein product: CSVAGDSGSTWQETQYF. The V gene is TRBV29-1, the J gene TRBJ2-5; TRBD1 matches at 7 bases. The CDR3 runs to 17 residues. V was clipped by 4 bases and J by 2 bases; unmatched bases: 16. The germline CDR1 and CDR2 sequences are SQVTM and ANQGSEA.

This rearrangement joins TRBV19 to TRBJ1-2; 7 nucleotides line up with TRBD1. The CDR3 sequence is 15 residues long. Per germline, CDR1 LNHDA and CDR2 SQIVND (reference sequence). V gave up 7 bases and J gave up 4 bases; unmatched junction bases: 12. Here the CDR3 reads CASTGIGTAVYGYTF. The CDR3 DNA sequence: TGTGCCAGTACCGGTATCGGGACAGCAGTCTATGGCTACACCTTC.

This clone has a single count. The CDR3 reads CASSYSGGGNTGELFF. CDR3 nucleotides: TGTGCCAGCAGTTACTCAGGCGGGGGAAACACCGGGGAGCTGTTTTTT. The gene calls are TRBV6-5 and TRBJ2-2; 7 nucleotides match TRBD2. The trim removed 0 bases at V and 2 bases at J, leaving 3 bases unmatched. This CDR3 contains 16 residues. Germline V gene sequence: CDR1 MNHEY, CDR2 SVGAGI.

The chain joins TRBV6-6 to TRBJ2-7, with 8 nucleotides matching TRBD1. Germline V CDR1 and CDR2: MNHNY, SVGAGI (reference sequence). The V and J ends lost 6 bases and 5 bases, in that order; junction bases with no gene match: 12. The CDR3 contains 15 residues. The CDR3 DNA is TGTGCCAGCAGCTCCCCCCCCGAGACAGGGGACGAGCAGTACTTC. Translating it yields CASSSPPETGDEQYF.

V usage is TRBV2 and J usage is TRBJ1-1, with 7 nucleotides matching TRBD1. The CDR3 sequence is 13 residues long. Germline V gene sequence: CDR1 SNHLY, CDR2 FYNNEI. J gave up 5 bases and V 8 bases, and 8 bases lay outside the gene matches. Written as DNA, the CDR3 is TGTGCCAGCCGAGGACAGGTGTTAACTGAAGCTTTCTTT. This gives the protein CASRGQVLTEAFF. Supplemented by reference TRBV2 and TRBJ1-1, the full variable domain reads EPEVTQTPSHQVTQMGQEVILRCVPISNHLYFYWYRQILGQKVEFLVSFYNNEISEKSEIFDDQFSVERPDGSNFTLKIRSTKLEDSAMYFCASRGQVLTEAFFGQGTRLTVV.

CDR3: CASSLGPGSSDQPQHF. Here the CDR3 DNA reads TGCGCCAGCAGCTTGGGTCCGGGGAGTTCCGATCAGCCCCAGCATTTT. The rearrangement uses TRBV5-1 and TRBJ1-5; D ambiguous. CDR3 length equals 16 residues. Trimming cost V 0 bases and J 5 bases, with 15 bases left between them. Germline CDR1 is SGHRS and CDR2 is YFSETQ. Together with reference TRBV5-1 and TRBJ1-5, the CDR3 gives the full variable domain: KAGVTQTPRYLIKTRGQQVTLSCSPISGHRSVSWYQQTPGQGLQFLFEYFSETQRNKGNFPGRFSGRQFSNSRSEMNVSTLELGDSALYLCASSLGPGSSDQPQHFGDGTRLSIL.

This clone has only one observation. The rearrangement uses TRBV18 and TRBJ1-6; 8 bases map to TRBD1. The CDR3 consists of 17 residues. Germline trimming cut 1 base from V and 6 bases from J; bases unmatched to any gene: 8. Per germline, CDR1 KGHSH and CDR2 LQKENI. CDR3 bases: TGTGCCAGCTCACCACTTCCCGGGACAGGAGTTAATTCACCCCTCCACTTT. Encoded protein: CASSPLPGTGVNSPLHF.

CDR3 amino acids: CASSEGLAGGQAEQFF. The CDR3 nucleotides are TGCGCCAGCAGTGAGGGACTAGCGGGAGGTCAAGCGGAGCAGTTCTTC. J is TRBJ2-1 and V is TRBV10-2, with 14 bases lining up with TRBD2. The germline V gene has CDR1 WSHSY and CDR2 SAAADI. The CDR3 has 16 residues. Trimming took 2 bases from V and 10 from J; bases not matched to a gene: 7.

The chain is built from TRBV5-5 and TRBJ2-7; TRBD1 aligns across 8 bases. The CDR3 runs to 15 residues. Germline-derived CDR1 and CDR2 are SGHKS and YYEKEE (reference sequence). The trim removed 0 bases at V and 1 base at J, leaving 3 bases unmatched. CDR3 region: CASSLGTGPSYEQYF. CDR3 DNA sequence: TGTGCCAGCAGCTTGGGGACAGGGCCTTCCTACGAGCAGTACTTC.

In this sample, this clone turned up a few times. The chain combines TRBV9 with TRBJ2-3; 11 nucleotides agree with TRBD2. Per the germline V gene, CDR1 is SGDLS and CDR2 is YYNGEE. J lost 5 bases, V lost 0 bases, and 5 bases had no gene match. This CDR3 spans 16 amino acids. CDR3 coding DNA: TGTGCCAGCAGCGTAGGGCTGACTAGCGGGGAAGATACGCAGTATTTT. Translated, it gives CASSVGLTSGEDTQYF.

The V gene is TRBV2, the J gene TRBJ2-1; 11 bases match TRBD2. The junction had 4 bases not matched to a gene; V was cut back by 6 bases and J by 6 bases. The CDR3 loop spans 14 amino acids. Germline V gene data show CDR1 as SNHLY and CDR2 as FYNNEI. The CDR3 region is CASREGLAVNEQFF. The CDR3 region has the DNA TGTGCCAGCAGGGAGGGACTAGCGGTCAATGAGCAGTTCTTC.